This T cell receptor (beta chain) was identified during a study of blood T cell repertoires in COVID-19. Study-level background: Both acute and convalescent COVID-19 samples were obtained from the United States, Italy and Spain. Sample material is recorded as cDNA or gDNA derived from T cells, B-cell-depleted T cells, or PBMCs.

The CDR3 is 14 amino acids. Germline CDR1 reads LGHNA; CDR2 reads YNFKEQ. V was clipped by 0 bases and J by 6 bases, with 9 bases between them. Methods used by the authors: Amplified reference gene primers provided the basis for estimating nucleated cell counts. Here immunoSEQ multiplex PCR was the method, and the copy in TCRdb shows in-frame clones only, minus some. The V and J calls and clone size come from that table; D and trimming were worked out from the DNA. This sample has 110,000 or so clones, with around 90% found just once. The sequencing input was peripheral blood. The chain carries TRBV4-2 and TRBJ1-5; TRBD1 is a possible D gene (6 bases). This sequence was found in a human donor in a cohort sampled during active COVID-19. The CDR3 here is CASSQETGLQPQHF. In nucleotides, the CDR3 is TGTGCCAGCAGCCAAGAAACAGGGCTTCAGCCCCAGCATTTT.